This T cell receptor beta chain comes out of a study of beta chain features in type 1 diabetes. Notes on the study in general: In all four CD4+ subsets, TCRB CDR3 length was significantly, moderately reduced in type 1 diabetes. For type 1 diabetes patients, VDJ junctions showed fewer insertions and more deletions. Compared with healthy donors, patients appeared to share more similar naive, central memory and regulatory TCRB repertoires.

CD45RO/CCR7/CD25/CD127/CD95/CD27 sorting isolated CD4+ naive, central memory, regulatory and stem cell-like memory cells. Comments on this clone: Its matching antigen is unknown.

The sequenced template was cDNA made from the entire isolated RNA. Approximately 4 million reads was the average for naive, central memory and regulatory T cell samples. Clones were sequenced by immunoSEQ multiplex PCR, and TCRdb holds only the in-frame ones, with some missing. The profile shows approximately 260,000 clones, 20% of them singletons. Germline-derived CDR1 and CDR2 are SGDLS and YYNGEE. The CDR3 totals 13 residues. V dropped 0 bases and J dropped 3 bases, with 6 bases sitting between them. The receptor was derived from a woman between 35 and 50 years old with type 1 diabetes. The chain couples TRBV9 to TRBJ1-2; D gene uncertain. Sequenced sample: naive CD4+ T cells from blood. CDR3 residues: CASSVGGHYGYTF. CDR3 coding DNA: TGTGCCAGCAGCGTAGGAGGGCACTATGGCTACACCTTC.